This TCR beta chain stems from a study of blood T cell repertoires in COVID-19. Overall study: In each case, the material was cDNA or gDNA derived from T cells, B-cell-depleted T cells, or PBMCs.

Assay: immunoSEQ multiplex PCR; the TCRdb copy retains only in-frame clones and omits some. The data show approximately 300,000 clones, roughly 89% seen once. One Seattle source followed patients from active infection through their disease course. The clonotype was recovered from a woman in her thirties or forties with COVID-19, enrolled during active disease. Material for sequencing was peripheral blood.

The DNA for the CDR3 is TGTGCCAGCAGCCAACTCGGCGGAAACTATGGCTACACCTTC. It specifies CASSQLGGNYGYTF. The chain uses TRBV3-1 (or the pseudogene TRBV3-2) and TRBJ1-2; no reliable D call. Trimming removed 2 bases at V and 2 bases at J, with 9 bases between. CDR1 LGHDT and CDR2 YNNKEL come from the germline V gene (reference sequence). This CDR3 region has 14 residues.